This TCR beta chain was profiled in a study of T-cell reconstitution after alpha-beta-depleted transplantation in children. The junction had 8 bases not matched to a gene; V was cut back by 4 bases and J by 12 bases. The CDR3 runs 15 residues. Germline CDR1 is MNHEY and CDR2 is SVGEGT. Study-level results: T cells produced anew were the main source of T-cell counts and diversity one year after transplant. Reportedly, alpha-beta T cells present about two months post-transplant originated from several hundred expanded clones of graft origin.

This clonotype occurred many times. What it binds is unknown. Unique molecular identifiers were used in preparing the TCRbeta library. Each CDR3 protein is one row after TCRdb ran MiXCR on the PCR reads. The profile shows hundreds of thousands of distinct CDR3 sequences, approximately 12% of them singletons. The sequencing here drew on PBMCs, mostly from graft donor cells, taken 360 days after TCRalphabeta/CD19-depleted stem cell transplant. This chain uses TRBV6-2 or TRBV6-3 with TRBJ2-1, with 14 bases matching TRBD2. The receptor was derived from a male patient aged 10-17 years who had a stem cell transplant for acute myeloid leukemia, so the T cells may come from the graft donor. CDR3 in DNA: TGTGCCAGCAGTTCTGCGGGACTAGCGGGAGCTTGGCAGTTCTTC. It yields the protein CASSSAGLAGAWQFF.